The present T cell receptor (beta chain) was sequenced within a study of shared clonotypes between healthy human individuals (dated by TCRdb to 2020 to 2021). With regard to the full study: Two women and a few men aged 18 to 49 years were included in the cohort. To estimate repertoire size and how much clonotype sharing occurs between individuals, the study deeply sequenced the blood TCR repertoires of several healthy adults. To increase sequencing depth and limit assay-specific biases, TCR repertoire library preparation and sequencing were carried out by different laboratories using diverse techniques. For each donor, CD4 naive and CD4 memory were each given three plates, CD8 naive was given two plates, and CD8 memory was given one plate. Each donor's leukapheresis produced roughly between roughly 0.85 and 9.5 billion PBMCs.

Worth noting for this clone: What this receptor recognizes is not known. The record has no base qualities; no much larger clone is one base away.

TCR CDR3 regions were amplified from genomic DNA by multiplex PCR using the deep immunoSEQ assay. Extracted genomic DNA from each cell subset was spread evenly across all wells of several immunoSEQ 96-well plates, with each plate serving as a replicate. Each replicate PCR for sorted subsets received around 0.2 ug genomic DNA, equal to roughly 30,000 T cell genomes. The purified libraries were quantified using a Qubit 3.0 fluorometer, sized with a Bioanalyzer 2100, and then quantified again using the KAPA Library Quantification kit. A separate single-read 150-cycle Illumina NextSeq 550 flow cell was used to sequence each immunoSEQ 96-well plate. As for how the authors treated the data: Because the immunoSEQ output included only junctional sequences and no quality scores, the filtering could not be the same as the filtering used for full-length reads. To assign V/J genes and CDR3, sequences were annotated using PyIR, a Python wrapper for IgBLAST v1.9, with IMGT germline references. Reads with weak V/J assignments (E-value above 1e-6), missing CDR3, stop codons, out-of-frame junctions, or ambiguous translated residues were removed. V3J clonotypes were defined as sequences sharing an identical inferred V gene, J gene, and CDR3 amino acid sequence. To compute the percentage overlap between repertoires, the number of shared unique clonotypes was divided by the size of the smaller repertoire. RTK rarefaction, the Chao1 estimator, and Recon v2.1 estimates of unobserved clonotypes were used to assess repertoire richness. Generation probabilities for all TCRbeta clonotypes obtained by the gDNA method from four donors were computed using OLGA. Not all clones reach the TCRdb copy of this immuneACCESS table, which keeps in-frame sequences only. Checked studies attribute under half of the gap to unresolved V genes and leave the rest unexplained. V, J and clone size are those of that table, while D and trimming were read from the DNA. The sample table records roughly 2 million clones; roughly 94% of these occur just once. The top ten constitute roughly 0.13% of the sample.

Points the paper makes about the study in general: Pairwise subsampling indicated that sequencing depth was expected to affect the degree of clonotype sharing among donors. Because the study included a small number of donors, the genetic and exposure-history diversity represented was limited. Rarefaction of sorted-subset datasets indicated incomplete sequencing despite the large sequencing depth. Higher generation probabilities were observed for clonotypes shared by all four sorted-subset donors than for non-shared clonotypes. Only blood was sampled, and tissue TCR repertoires likely differ from those in blood. When a handful of donors were compared, the shared fraction of clonotypes was 5% to 6.5% for naive CD4, 3% to 4% for naive CD8, 2.3% for memory CD4, and less than 0.5% for memory CD8. Larger estimated clonotype richness was generally found for naive subsets than for memory subsets.

Healthy HIV-negative adults with no recently reported acute infections or vaccinations were included as donors. All donors were Caucasian adults living in Nashville, Tennessee, USA. Magnetic negative selection was used to enrich CD4+ T cells, after which naive cells were positively selected on CD45RA and the negative fraction became the memory subset. Blood was collected by leukapheresis, and PBMCs were isolated by Ficoll-Histopaque density gradient centrifugation and then cryopreserved in liquid nitrogen vapor phase. Analytical flow cytometry was used to check the purity and quantity of every magnetically sorted T cell population. From each sorted fraction, genomic DNA was isolated and quantified by UV absorbance on a Nanodrop 2000c. The source material was naive CD4+ T cells sorted from blood. What the cell subset or site label conveys for this sample: CD45RA+ positively selected. This TCR was recovered from a man aged 18 to 30 in good health.

The DNA sequence follows: TGTGCAAGTCGCCCACGACTAAACAAGTACTTC. It translates as CASRPRLNKYF. This receptor chain uses TRBV12-2 and TRBJ2-7; TRBD2 was called by the table and not checked on the DNA. TRBV12-2 counts as a pseudogene. The CDR3 contains 11 residues, cysteine and phenylalanine counted. Kept here is only the CDR3 DNA, which spans 33 bases and is read in frame from base 1.